This TCR beta chain stems from a study of blood T cell repertoires in COVID-19 (TCRdb year 2020). In terms of the full investigation: The collaborator samples originated in the United States, Italy and Spain and spanned the acute and convalescent phases of COVID-19. The prospective study material was composed of cDNA or gDNA derived from T cells, B-cell-depleted T cells, or PBMCs. Deeply sampled blood TCRbeta repertoires from subjects exposed to, actively infected with, or recovered from COVID-19 were included in the dataset. The repertoires were released in a freely available public database intended as a resource for research on the immune response to SARS-CoV-2. The samples were drawn from the first 160 participants of the ongoing ImmuneRACE study and from over a thousand subjects provided by 6 global collaborators. Nearly every sample came with metadata listing a de-identified subject ID, COVID-19 status, age in years and sex. Where available, HLA class I and class II types were taken from metadata supplied by the sample provider and were not determined by assay-based typing. Study-wide conclusions, independent of this receptor: How much clinical and demographic metadata was included differed by source and by participant, and the metadata was provided uncurated.

Each collaborating institution followed its own protocols to collect whole blood in K2EDTA tubes. For TCRbeta analysis, collaborators shipped samples in one of three forms: frozen whole blood, isolated PBMCs, or DNA extracted from either of those sample types. The CDR3 starts with the cysteine, ends with the phenylalanine, and has 13 residues. This entry keeps only the CDR3 DNA: 39 bases, framed from base 1. The V and J ends are trimmed by 0 bases and 5 bases, leaving 10 bases between them. The germline V gene (reference sequence) yields GTSNPN for CDR1 and SVGIG for CDR2. TCRbeta CDR3 regions were amplified from genomic DNA using the immunoSEQ Assay, a bias-controlled multiplex PCR. On the study's bioinformatics: Within the assay, amplification of reference gene primers was used to estimate how many nucleated cells each sample contained. Sequence reads were collapsed and filtered to measure the absolute abundance of every unique TCRbeta CDR3 rearrangement. Productive Simpson clonality was computed per sample as the square root of Simpson's diversity index over productive rearrangements. This is the immuneACCESS table as TCRdb keeps it, with only in-frame sequences that have V and J called. A part of the clones is gone; compared with another copy, unresolved V genes explain less than half, and the rest is unexplained. V, J and clone size were drawn from that table, and D and trimming were deduced from the DNA. Here the sample has about 260,000 clones; around nine tenths occur a single time. The biggest ten clones account for just under 9% of the sample.

Notes on this clone: This receptor's antigen is unknown. Per-base qualities were not stored, and no clone one base away is much larger.

Sequenced sample: peripheral blood. The V and J genes are TRBV30 and TRBJ1-1; a tentative D call is TRBD1 (6 bases match). The receptor comes from a man aged 35 to 55 with active or convalescent COVID-19. The CDR3 region reads CAWSVQGRTEAFF. At the DNA level, the sequence is TGTGCCTGGAGTGTACAGGGAAGGACTGAAGCTTTCTTT.